This T cell receptor (beta chain) is from a study of response to subunit inactivated influenza vaccine. Study findings and constraints: Authors suggested few new T cells are recruited by each seasonal influenza vaccination.

CDR1 is MDHEN, CDR2 SYDVKM, per germline. The V and J ends lost 6 bases and 7 bases, in that order; junction bases with no gene match: 19. The CDR3 spans 18 residues. A single record per CDR3 protein comes from TCRdb applying MiXCR to the RT-PCR reads. Here the sample spans approximately 230,000 distinct CDR3 sequences, more than 9% being singletons. This clonotype came up a few times. Its antigen is not known. Source: non-naive T cells sorted from PBMCs, taken approximately 15 days before vaccination. This TCR derives from a man aged 45-65 years who received an inactivated influenza vaccine. This chain connects TRBV28 to TRBJ2-3; 10 bases match TRBD2. The CDR3 region is CASSKLAGPISRTNTQYF. CDR3 nucleotide sequence: TGTGCCAGCAGCAAACTAGCGGGACCCATCTCCCGCACTAATACGCAGTATTTT.